A single sample is the source of the 19 T cell receptor beta chains below, sequenced in a study of shared clonotypes between healthy human individuals. Terminally differentiated effector memory CD45RA+ cells were excluded from the naive CD8 cells, which were CD45RO-negative and positively selected for CCR7. Here immunoSEQ multiplex PCR was the method, and the copy in TCRdb shows in-frame clones only, minus some. The sample records about 2 million clones, about 95% being singletons. The sequencing sample was made of naive CD8+ T cells sorted from blood. These receptors were taken from a man aged 18 to 29 in good health.

A note on this clone: Within the sample, other DNA sequences also encode this same CDR3. This chain joins TRBV6-5 and TRBJ1-1; D is undetermined. V was shortened by 0 bases and J by 6 bases, with 8 bases between the two germline ends. The length of the CDR3 is 13 residues. Per germline, CDR1 MNHEY and CDR2 SVGAGI. The CDR3 sequence: CASSYSSGAEAFF. CDR3 DNA: TGTGCCAGCAGTTACTCGAGTGGGGCTGAAGCTTTCTTT.

This chain links TRBV2 with TRBJ1-2, with 7 bases fitting TRBD1. Unmatched junction bases numbered 7, after V lost 2 bases and J lost 4 bases. Looked up from germline, CDR1 is SNHLY and CDR2 is FYNNEI. The CDR3 is 15 residues long. The CDR3, as DNA: TGTGCCAGCAGTGAAATTGGACAGGTCCCCTATGGCTACACCTTC. Encoded protein: CASSEIGQVPYGYTF.

V and J are TRBV29-1 and TRBJ2-7; no firm D call. Germline V gives CDR1 SQVTM, CDR2 ANQGSEA. The CDR3 is 11 residues long. The ends were cut back, 4 bases at V and 6 bases at J, with 10 bases in the middle. This CDR3 reads CSVGGKGEQYF. DNA of the CDR3: TGCAGCGTTGGGGGTAAGGGCGAGCAGTACTTC.

This chain links TRBV7-9 with TRBJ1-2; unclear D gene. The CDR3 is 15 residues long. In germline, CDR1 is SEHNR, CDR2 FQNEAQ (reference sequence). V was cut by 6 bases and J by 6 bases, with 20 bases left in between. CDR3 in amino acids: CASSPQPRGVDGYTF. The CDR3 region has the DNA TGTGCCAGCAGTCCACAGCCTCGCGGGGTTGATGGCTACACCTTC.

The gene calls are TRBV7-3 and TRBJ2-1, with 10 nucleotides matching TRBD2. V was pared by 6 bases and J by 2 bases, with 4 bases of the junction left unmatched. The germline V gene encodes CDR1 SGHTA and CDR2 FQGTGA. This CDR3 has 15 amino acids. The CDR3 is CASSITSGTYNEQFF. Here the CDR3 DNA reads TGTGCCAGCAGTATTACTAGCGGGACCTACAATGAGCAGTTCTTC.

The chain has TRBV7-3 and TRBJ2-1; no reliable D call. Trimming left V 5 bases short and J 1 base short, with 12 bases between. Germline lookup yields CDR1 SGHTA and CDR2 FQGTGA. This CDR3 is 15 amino acids long. CDR3 region: CASSPGRSSYNEQFF. CDR3 coding DNA: TGTGCCAGCAGCCCAGGAAGGAGTTCCTACAATGAGCAGTTCTTC.

V gene TRBV9 combines with J gene TRBJ2-3, with TRBD1 as a possible D gene (6 bases). Per the germline V gene, CDR1 is SGDLS and CDR2 is YYNGEE. Deletions cut 5 bases from V and 4 bases from J, with 14 bases between. CDR3 length: 14 residues. The CDR3 loop reads CASSPIRGPDTQYF. In DNA, the CDR3 is TGTGCCAGCAGTCCCATCAGGGGCCCAGATACGCAGTATTTT.

CDR3 protein: CASRYGTASTDTQYF. The CDR3 DNA reads TGTGCCAGCAGATACGGGACGGCTAGCACAGATACGCAGTATTTT. The chain carries TRBV7-2 and TRBJ2-3; TRBD1 or TRBD2 may be the D gene (5 bases each). CDR1 is SGHTA and CDR2 is FQGNSA in the germline V gene. This CDR3 has 15 amino acids. V gave up 6 bases and J gave up 0 bases, with 13 bases separating them.

The V gene is TRBV19, the J gene TRBJ1-1; 10 bases agree with TRBD1. Germline loops: CDR1 LNHDA, CDR2 SQIVND (reference sequence). With V trimmed by 5 bases and J by 4 bases, 7 bases remained unmatched. The CDR3 has 15 residues. The CDR3 loop reads CASSDRQGAATEAFF. In DNA, the CDR3 is TGTGCCAGTAGTGACCGACAGGGGGCGGCCACTGAAGCTTTCTTT.

This clone was detected only once. The V call is TRBV11-2, the J call TRBJ2-1; D is possibly TRBD1 or TRBD2 (5 bases each). The CDR3 is 16 amino acids. V dropped 5 bases and J dropped 0 bases, with 14 bases sitting between them. Looked up from germline, CDR1 is SGHAT and CDR2 is FQNNGV. The CDR3 coding sequence is TGTGCCAGCAGCCGATCGGGACCGAACTCCTACAATGAGCAGTTCTTC. As protein: CASSRSGPNSYNEQFF.

The rearrangement uses TRBV4-1 and TRBJ2-7, with a possible D match to TRBD2 (6 bases). The CDR3 is made up of 15 amino acids. The germline gives CDR1 MGHRA, CDR2 YSYEKL. V was shortened by 0 bases and J by 3 bases, with 12 bases between the two germline ends. The CDR3 DNA sequence: TGCGCCAGCAGCCAAGAGGGGGGACTGCTCTACGAGCAGTACTTC. Its protein is CASSQEGGLLYEQYF.

The chain links TRBV4-3 to TRBJ2-1, with TRBD2 identical over 10 bases. The CDR3 extends over 21 amino acids. CDR1 LGHNA and CDR2 YSLEER come from the germline V gene. V shed 4 bases, J shed 7 bases, and the junction held 25 bases outside the gene matches. CDR3 sequence: CASSRLTGGPGLAGVGNEQFF. Written as DNA, the CDR3 is TGCGCCAGCAGCCGACTAACAGGGGGGCCTGGGCTAGCGGGAGTCGGGAATGAGCAGTTCTTC.

This clone has a handful of counts. This chain uses TRBV4-3 with TRBJ2-1, with D uncertain. CDR1 is LGHNA and CDR2 is YSLEER in the germline V gene. Trimming took 4 bases from V and 9 from J, leaving 7 bases between them. The CDR3 runs to 11 residues. Here the CDR3 reads CASSPCIEQFF. Here the CDR3 DNA reads TGCGCCAGCAGCCCCTGTATTGAGCAGTTCTTC.

Comment on this clone: The junction does not match germline at one end; this may be a read error. The chain carries TRBV13 and TRBJ1-2; the match to TRBD1 covers 7 bases. CDR1 PRHDT and CDR2 FYEKMQ come from the germline V gene (reference sequence). This CDR3 comprises 12 residues. For the CDR3, the DNA is TGTGCCAGCAGCTTAATGAGGACAGGTCCATCTTTC. It is translated as CASSLMRTGPSF.

Worth noting for this clone: Other DNA sequences within the sample encode an identical CDR3. V gene TRBV5-1 combines with J gene TRBJ2-1, with D possibly matching TRBD2 (5 bases). CDR3 length equals 15 residues. Trimming removed 1 base from V and 0 bases from J, with 8 bases in between. Per germline, CDR1 SGHRS and CDR2 YFSETQ. The chain's CDR3 is CASSLSGSSYNEQFF. The CDR3 bases are TGCGCCAGCAGCTTGAGCGGTAGCTCCTACAATGAGCAGTTCTTC.

The V call is TRBV7-9, the J call TRBJ2-1; the D call may be TRBD1 or TRBD2 (5 bases each). Germline V gene data show CDR1 as SEHNR and CDR2 as FQNEAQ (reference sequence). Trimming shortened V by 5 bases and J by 6 bases, and 17 bases separated the two germline ends. The CDR3 is made up of 15 amino acids. CDR3 protein: CASSNRDPNPNEQFF. The CDR3 DNA follows: TGTGCCAGCAGCAACCGGGACCCAAATCCCAATGAGCAGTTCTTC.

This chain uses TRBV28 with TRBJ1-4, with 7 bases identical to TRBD1. Germline lookup yields CDR1 MDHEN and CDR2 SYDVKM. The trim removed 6 bases at V and 4 bases at J, leaving 8 bases unmatched. The CDR3 has 15 residues. The DNA for the CDR3 is TGTGCCAGCAGCAATCAGGGGGAGTATAATGAAAAACTGTTTTTT. Encoded protein: CASSNQGEYNEKLFF.

In its sample, this clone was seen once. The rearrangement links TRBV29-1 to TRBJ2-3; D remains ambiguous. With 6 bases removed from V and 4 bases from J, the gap between germline ends came to 11 bases. The CDR3 has 12 residues. From germline, CDR1 is SQVTM and CDR2 ANQGSEA. The CDR3 spells CSVLRIPDTQYF. The DNA for the CDR3 is TGCAGCGTCCTAAGAATTCCAGATACGCAGTATTTT.

The table lists this clone with a count of one. The chain joins TRBV7-4 to TRBJ2-7, with 7 nucleotides matching TRBD1. There are 15 residues in the CDR3. From germline, CDR1 is SGHVT and CDR2 SQSDAQ. With 3 bases clipped from V and 2 bases from J, the junction kept 7 bases outside the gene matches. CDR3 coding DNA: TGTGCCAGCAGCTTCCGGACAGGCCGGACCTACGAGCAGTACTTC. This translates into CASSFRTGRTYEQYF.